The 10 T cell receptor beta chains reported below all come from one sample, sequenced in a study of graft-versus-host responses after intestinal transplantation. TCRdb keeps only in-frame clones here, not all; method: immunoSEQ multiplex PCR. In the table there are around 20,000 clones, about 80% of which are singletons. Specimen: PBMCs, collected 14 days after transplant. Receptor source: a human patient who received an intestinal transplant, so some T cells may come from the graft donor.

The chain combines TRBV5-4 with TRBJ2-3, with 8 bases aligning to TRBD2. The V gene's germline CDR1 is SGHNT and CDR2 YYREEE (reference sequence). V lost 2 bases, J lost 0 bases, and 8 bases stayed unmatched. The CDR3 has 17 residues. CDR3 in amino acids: CASSFPGGSVSTDTQYF. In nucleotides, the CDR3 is TGTGCCAGCAGCTTCCCGGGAGGGTCCGTTAGCACAGATACGCAGTATTTT.

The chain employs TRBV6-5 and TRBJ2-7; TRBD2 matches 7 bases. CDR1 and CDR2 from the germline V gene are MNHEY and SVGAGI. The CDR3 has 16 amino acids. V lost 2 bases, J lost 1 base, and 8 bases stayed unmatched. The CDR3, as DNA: TGTGCCAGCAGTTACGGTGCCGGGAGGCCTTCCTACGAGCAGTACTTC. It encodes CASSYGAGRPSYEQYF.

This chain's CDR3 is CASSQDILQETQYF. CDR3 bases: TGTGCCAGCAGTCAGGACATACTTCAAGAGACCCAGTACTTC. The rearrangement joins TRBV6-1 to TRBJ2-5, with D possibly matching TRBD1 (5 bases). The V gene's germline CDR1 is MNHNS and CDR2 SASEGT. CDR3 length: 14 residues. Deletions cut 5 bases from V and 2 bases from J, with 12 bases between.

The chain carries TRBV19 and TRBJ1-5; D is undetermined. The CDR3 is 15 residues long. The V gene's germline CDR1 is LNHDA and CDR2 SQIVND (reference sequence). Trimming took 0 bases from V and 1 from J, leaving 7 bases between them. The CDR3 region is CASSIDPQSNQPQHF. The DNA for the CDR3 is TGTGCCAGTAGTATAGACCCACAGAGCAATCAGCCCCAGCATTTT.

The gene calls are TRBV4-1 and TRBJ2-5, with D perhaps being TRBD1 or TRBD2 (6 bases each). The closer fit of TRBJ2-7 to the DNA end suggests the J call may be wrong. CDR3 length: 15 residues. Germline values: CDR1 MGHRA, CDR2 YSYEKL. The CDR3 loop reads CASSQRRWGAVEQYF. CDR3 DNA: TGCGCCAGCAGCCAGCGGCGGTGGGGGGCGGTCGAGCAGTACTTC.

CDR3 in amino acids: CASSEGVRTGGLKETQYF. The CDR3 DNA reads as TGTGCCAGCAGTGAAGGAGTCCGGACAGGGGGCCTTAAAGAGACCCAGTACTTC. This rearrangement joins TRBV6-4 to TRBJ2-5; 11 nucleotides match TRBD1. CDR3 length: 18 residues. The trim removed 3 bases at V and 3 bases at J, leaving 12 bases unmatched. Germline lookup yields CDR1 MRHNA and CDR2 SNTAGT.

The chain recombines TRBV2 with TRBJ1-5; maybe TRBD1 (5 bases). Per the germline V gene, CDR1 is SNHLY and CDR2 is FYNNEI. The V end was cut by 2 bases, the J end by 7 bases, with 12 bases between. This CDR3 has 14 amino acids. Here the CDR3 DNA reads TGTGCCAGCAGTGAATCAGAAGGGGCACAGCCCCAGCATTTT. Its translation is CASSESEGAQPQHF.

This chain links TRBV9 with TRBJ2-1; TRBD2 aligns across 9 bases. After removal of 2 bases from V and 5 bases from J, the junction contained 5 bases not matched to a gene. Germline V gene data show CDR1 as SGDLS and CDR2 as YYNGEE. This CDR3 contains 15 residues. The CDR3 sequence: CASSVSGRWDNEQFF. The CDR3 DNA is TGTGCCAGCAGCGTGAGCGGGAGGTGGGACAATGAGCAGTTCTTC. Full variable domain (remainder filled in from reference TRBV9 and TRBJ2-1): DSGVTQTPKHLITATGQRVTLRCSPRSGDLSVYWYQQSLDQGLQFLIQYYNGEERAKGNILERFSAQQFPDLHSELNLSSLELGDSALYFCASSVSGRWDNEQFFGPGTRLTVL.

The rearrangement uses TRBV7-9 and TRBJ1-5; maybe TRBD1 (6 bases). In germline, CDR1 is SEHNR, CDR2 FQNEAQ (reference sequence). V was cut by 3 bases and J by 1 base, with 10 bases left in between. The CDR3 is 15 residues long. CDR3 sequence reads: CASSLEGHSNQPQHF. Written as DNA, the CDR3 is TGTGCCAGCAGCTTGGAGGGACACAGCAATCAGCCCCAGCATTTT.

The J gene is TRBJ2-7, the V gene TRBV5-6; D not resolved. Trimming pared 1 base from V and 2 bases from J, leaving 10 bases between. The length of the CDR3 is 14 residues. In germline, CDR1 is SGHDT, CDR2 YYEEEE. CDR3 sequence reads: CASSLWQAPYEQYF. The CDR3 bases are TGTGCCAGCAGCTTGTGGCAGGCCCCCTACGAGCAGTACTTC.